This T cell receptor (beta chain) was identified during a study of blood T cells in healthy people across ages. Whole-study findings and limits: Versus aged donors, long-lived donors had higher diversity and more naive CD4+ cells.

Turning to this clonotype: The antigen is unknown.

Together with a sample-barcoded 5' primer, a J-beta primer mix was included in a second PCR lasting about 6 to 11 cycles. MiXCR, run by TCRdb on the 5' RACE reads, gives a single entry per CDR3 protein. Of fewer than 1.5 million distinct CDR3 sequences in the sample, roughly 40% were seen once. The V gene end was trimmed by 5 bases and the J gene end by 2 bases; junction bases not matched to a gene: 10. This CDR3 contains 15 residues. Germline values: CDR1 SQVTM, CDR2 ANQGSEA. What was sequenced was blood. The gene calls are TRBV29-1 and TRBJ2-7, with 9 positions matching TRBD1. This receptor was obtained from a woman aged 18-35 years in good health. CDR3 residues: CSVTPGQGTTYEQYF. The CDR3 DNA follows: TGCAGCGTTACGCCGGGACAGGGAACTACCTACGAGCAGTACTTC.